The clone carrying this T cell receptor beta chain was seen ten or more times. The antigen is not known. The sample's time point: patch test 3, about 24 weeks after DPC sensitization. Specified treatment: therapeutic diphenylcyclopropenone sensitization with weekly scalp DPC. The data originate from a study of human T cells and chemical hapten exposure. The study, taken as a whole, reports: Donors had alopecia, so their immune response may differ from healthy people's.

Unique molecular identifiers were attached to individual cDNA molecules within the library. The authors' processing: A per-sample median of 95,638 TCRs was observed, with counts ranging from roughly 20,000 to 750,000. TCRdb independently ran MiXCR on the RACE reads; one entry per CDR3 protein. TCRdb's processing, not the authors', yielded these V and J calls. The sample consists of more than 150,000 distinct CDR3 sequences, more than 20% of them appearing once. The V gene's germline CDR1 is KGHSH and CDR2 LQKENI. Trimming removed 1 base from V and 7 bases from J, with 16 bases in between. This CDR3 is built from 16 residues.

The rearrangement joins TRBV18 to TRBJ1-4, with D hard to call. Sequenced material: whole blood, taken in connection with sensitization to the hapten diphenylcyclopropenone (DPC). The receptor was derived from a woman between 40 and 55 years old with alopecia areata. Some clones in this sample may be carry-over from other donors' samples. The CDR3 nucleotides are TGTGCCAGCTCACCACTTCCGCCCTACCGGGGTGAAAAACTGTTTTTT. This codes for CASSPLPPYRGEKLFF.